Below are 2 T cell receptor beta chains sequenced from a single sample in a study of T cell responses to AZD1222 COVID-19 vaccine. Some clones are missing from TCRdb's copy, which holds only in-frame ones; the method was immunoSEQ multiplex PCR. The sample lists about 130,000 clones, about 90% occurring once. Sequences were derived from peripheral blood, sampled on day 0 of AZD1222 vaccination. These receptors were obtained from an adult in good health.

This sequence joins TRBV28 and TRBJ1-5; 8 nucleotides line up with TRBD1. Trimming removed 2 bases from V and 2 bases from J; junction bases left unmatched: 8. CDR3 size: 17 residues. Germline lookup yields CDR1 MDHEN and CDR2 SYDVKM. CDR3 residues: CASSLRSGQGRNQPQHF. Written as DNA, the CDR3 is TGTGCCAGCAGTTTACGCTCCGGACAGGGTCGCAATCAGCCCCAGCATTTT.

The rearrangement links TRBV18 to TRBJ1-4; D remains unclear. This CDR3 contains 13 residues. CDR1 KGHSH and CDR2 LQKENI come from the germline V gene. The ends were cut back, 4 bases at V and 7 bases at J, with 10 bases in the middle. CDR3 nucleotide sequence: TGTGCCAGCTCACTGAAGACTTCTGAAAAACTGTTTTTT. Translated, it gives CASSLKTSEKLFF.